The 20 T cell receptor beta chains below were found in one sample sequenced in a study of T cell responses to AZD1222 COVID-19 vaccine. Libraries were prepared by immunoSEQ multiplex PCR; TCRdb keeps only in-frame clonotypes and omits some of them. In the table there are about 140,000 clones, around 83% of which are singletons. Sequenced material: peripheral blood, taken 28 days after the second AZD1222 dose. The origin of the receptors is an adult who received the AZD1222 COVID-19 vaccine.

The chain links TRBV6-2 or TRBV6-3 to TRBJ2-1, with D perhaps matching TRBD1 (5 bases). Germline V gives CDR1 MNHEY, CDR2 SVGEGT. V dropped 4 bases and J dropped 8 bases, with 9 bases sitting between them. This CDR3 comprises 12 residues. The CDR3 region is CASSFRADEQFF. In DNA form, the CDR3 reads TGTGCCAGCAGTTTCAGGGCCGATGAGCAGTTCTTC.

This clone was picked up one time. This chain joins TRBV7-9 and TRBJ2-1; 12 positions agree with TRBD2. The J segment lost 9 bases and the V segment lost 1 base, leaving 1 base of the junction unmatched. Germline V lookup: CDR1 SEHNR, CDR2 FQNEAQ (reference sequence). The CDR3 sequence is 14 residues long. CDR3 loop: CASSLVLAGGEQFF. The CDR3 DNA reads TGTGCCAGCAGCTTAGTACTAGCGGGAGGTGAGCAGTTCTTC.

The chain uses TRBV2 and TRBJ1-5; D perhaps matches TRBD1 (5 bases). V shed 5 bases and J shed 3 bases, with 11 bases lying between them. The germline V gene encodes CDR1 SNHLY and CDR2 FYNNEI. This CDR3 has 14 amino acids. The CDR3 bases are TGTGCCAGCAGTCGACAGACCTACAATCAGCCCCAGCATTTT. Its protein product is CASSRQTYNQPQHF.

The CDR3 loop is CASSPLGRTGANTEAFF. The CDR3 DNA is TGTGCCAGCAGCCCCTTAGGAAGGACAGGAGCGAACACTGAAGCTTTCTTT. This sequence joins TRBV6-8 and TRBJ1-1; 7 positions match TRBD1. In germline, CDR1 is MNHGY, CDR2 SAAAGT. V gave up 6 bases and J gave up 1 base; unmatched junction bases: 14. The CDR3 consists of 17 residues.

This clone was seen only a few times. This rearrangement joins TRBV27 to TRBJ1-2; a possible D gene is TRBD1 (5 bases). CDR3 length: 15 amino acids. V lost 3 bases, J lost 1 base, and 12 bases lay in between. The V gene's germline CDR1 is MNHEY and CDR2 SMNVEV (reference sequence). The CDR3 nucleotides read TGTGCCAGCAGTTTCGGGACGGCTAATAACTATGGCTACACCTTC. It codes for CASSFGTANNYGYTF.

The chain employs TRBV6-1 and TRBJ1-5; D is uncertain. V was trimmed by 2 bases and J by 5 bases, leaving 7 bases between them. The CDR3 covers 13 residues. The germline V gene has CDR1 MNHNS and CDR2 SASEGT. For the CDR3, the DNA is TGTGCCAGCAGTGAATTCCCCGATCAGCCCCAGCATTTT. This sequence encodes CASSEFPDQPQHF.

This clone turned up a few times. The chain employs TRBV27 and TRBJ2-2; a possible D gene is TRBD2 (5 bases). Germline V lookup: CDR1 MNHEY, CDR2 SMNVEV (reference sequence). CDR3 length: 15 residues. V was trimmed by 0 bases and J by 6 bases, leaving 11 bases between them. CDR3 protein: CASSLSTMRAGELFF. The DNA of the CDR3 is TGTGCCAGCAGTTTATCTACTATGAGGGCCGGGGAGCTGTTTTTT.

The chain carries TRBV2 and TRBJ2-1, with 10 bases identical to TRBD2. V shed 6 bases, J shed 6 bases, and the junction held 5 bases outside the gene matches. The CDR3 totals 14 residues. The germline CDR1 and CDR2 sequences are SNHLY and FYNNEI. The CDR3 bases are TGTGCCAGCAGAACTAGCGGGATAGTCAATGAGCAGTTCTTC. This gives the protein CASRTSGIVNEQFF.

The rearrangement uses TRBV5-1 and TRBJ1-1; perhaps TRBD1 as D (6 bases). Per germline, CDR1 SGHRS and CDR2 YFSETQ. This CDR3 has 13 amino acids. V lost 4 bases to trimming and J lost 6 bases, with 13 bases between them. Written as DNA, the CDR3 is TGCGCCAGCAGCCACGGACAGTCCCCTGAAGCTTTCTTT. The encoded protein is CASSHGQSPEAFF.

The DNA of the CDR3 is TGCGCCAGCAGCCCCCTGCTAGCGGGAGGTGAGGCAGATACGCAGTATTTT. Its protein product is CASSPLLAGGEADTQYF. The chain employs TRBV5-1 and TRBJ2-3; 11 nucleotides match TRBD2. The CDR3 has 17 residues. Germline V CDR1 and CDR2: SGHRS, YFSETQ. Trimming took 4 bases from V and 4 from J; bases not matched to a gene: 11.

The chain links TRBV27 to TRBJ1-1; 8 bases align to TRBD1. Germline V CDR1 and CDR2: MNHEY, SMNVEV (reference sequence). V lost 7 bases and J lost 2; bases outside the gene matches: 3. The CDR3 has 13 amino acids. Here the CDR3 reads CASNRGVNTEAFF. The CDR3 DNA reads as TGTGCCAGCAACAGGGGGGTAAACACTGAAGCTTTCTTT.

The chain links TRBV27 to TRBJ1-5; D call uncertain. This CDR3 region has 13 residues. V was clipped by 6 bases and J by 6 bases, with 12 bases between them. Germline V gene lookup returns CDR1 MNHEY and CDR2 SMNVEV (reference sequence). This CDR3 is CASSPGPGQPQHF. Written as DNA, the CDR3 is TGTGCCAGCAGCCCCGGACCGGGTCAGCCCCAGCATTTT.

The V and J genes are TRBV6-5 and TRBJ1-2; 7 bases line up with TRBD1. There are 14 residues in the CDR3. The V segment lost 7 bases and the J segment 4 bases; nucleotides outside the gene matches: 9. Per germline, CDR1 MNHEY and CDR2 SVGAGI. In DNA form, the CDR3 reads TGTGCCAGCACCGTGACCGACAGGGTCTATGGCTACACCTTC. Residues: CASTVTDRVYGYTF.

The chain's CDR3 is CAGPSGETQYF. CDR3 in DNA: TGTGCCGGCCCCTCCGGAGAGACCCAGTACTTC. The chain uses TRBV19 and TRBJ2-5; D remains ambiguous. Trimming removed 11 bases at V and 4 bases at J, with 11 bases between. The CDR3 contains 11 residues. Germline V gene lookup returns CDR1 LNHDA and CDR2 SQIVND (reference sequence).

This clone has a single count. The V gene is TRBV6-5, the J gene TRBJ1-1; 11 bases fit TRBD1. Germline loops: CDR1 MNHEY, CDR2 SVGAGI. CDR3 size: 14 residues. After removal of 6 bases from V and 6 bases from J, the junction contained 6 bases not matched to a gene. This CDR3 reads CASSTGTGGPEAFF. The DNA for the CDR3 is TGTGCCAGCAGCACCGGGACAGGGGGACCTGAAGCTTTCTTT.

The chain couples TRBV12-3 or TRBV12-4 to TRBJ2-7; no firm D call. The CDR3 totals 12 residues. Trimming removed 5 bases from V and 3 bases from J, with 8 bases in between. The CDR3 spells CASSLTVYEQYF. The DNA for the CDR3 is TGTGCCAGCAGTCTCACCGTCTACGAGCAGTACTTC.

This chain joins TRBV13 and TRBJ2-7; TRBD2 aligns across 7 bases. V lost 0 bases to trimming and J lost 2 bases; unmatched junction nucleotides: 1. The CDR3 spans 14 residues. Germline values: CDR1 PRHDT, CDR2 FYEKMQ (reference sequence). The CDR3 here is CASSLGGRAYEQYF. As DNA, the CDR3 is TGTGCCAGCAGCTTAGGGGGGAGGGCCTACGAGCAGTACTTC.

Only one count was recorded for this clone. The CDR3 DNA follows: TGTGCCAGCAGTTTATCCTTCAGAGGGAACACCGGGGAGCTGTTTTTT. It translates to CASSLSFRGNTGELFF. The rearrangement uses TRBV28 and TRBJ2-2; D ambiguous. The CDR3 sequence is 16 residues long. Germline CDR1 MDHEN, CDR2 SYDVKM. Deletions cut 1 base from V and 1 base from J, with 10 bases between.

This clone has just a few counts. The chain uses TRBV5-1 and TRBJ2-1; D remains ambiguous. V gave up 2 bases and J gave up 1 base, with 7 bases separating them. The CDR3 length is 14 residues. Germline V gives CDR1 SGHRS, CDR2 YFSETQ. CDR3 DNA sequence: TGCGCCAGCAGCTTTAGTAAGTCCTACAATGAGCAGTTCTTC. Its protein is CASSFSKSYNEQFF.

This sequence joins TRBV6-5 and TRBJ2-6; D unresolved. Trimming pared 4 bases from V and 0 bases from J, leaving 4 bases between. There are 14 residues in the CDR3. Germline V lookup: CDR1 MNHEY, CDR2 SVGAGI. CDR3 region: CASSLNSGANVLTF. CDR3 nucleotides: TGTGCCAGCAGTTTGAACTCTGGGGCCAACGTCCTGACTTTC.